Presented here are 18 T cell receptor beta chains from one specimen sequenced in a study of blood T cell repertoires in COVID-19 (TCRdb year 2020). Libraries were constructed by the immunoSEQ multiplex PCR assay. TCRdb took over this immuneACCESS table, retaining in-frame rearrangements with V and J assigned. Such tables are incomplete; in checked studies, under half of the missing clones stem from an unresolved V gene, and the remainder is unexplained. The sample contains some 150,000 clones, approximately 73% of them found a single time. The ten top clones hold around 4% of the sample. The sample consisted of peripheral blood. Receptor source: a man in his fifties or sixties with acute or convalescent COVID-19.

The CDR3 DNA reads TGTGCCACCAGTGATGCCGGGACAGGGTACTACGAGCAGTACTTC. Translating gives CATSDAGTGYYEQYF. The V call is TRBV24-1, the J call TRBJ2-7, with 9 bases that match TRBD1. Germline CDR1 KGHDR, CDR2 SFDVKD. The junction had 5 bases not matched to a gene; V was cut back by 3 bases and J by 3 bases. CDR3 length equals 15 residues.

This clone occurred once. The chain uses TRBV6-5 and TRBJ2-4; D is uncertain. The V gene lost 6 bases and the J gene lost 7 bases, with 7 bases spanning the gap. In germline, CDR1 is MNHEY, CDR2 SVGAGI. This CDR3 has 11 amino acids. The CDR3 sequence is CASSLGNIQYF. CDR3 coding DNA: TGTGCCAGCAGCCTCGGGAACATTCAGTACTTC.

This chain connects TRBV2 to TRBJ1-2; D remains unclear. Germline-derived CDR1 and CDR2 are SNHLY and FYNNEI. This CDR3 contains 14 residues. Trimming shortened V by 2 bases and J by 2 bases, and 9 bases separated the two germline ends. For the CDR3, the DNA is TGTGCCAGCAGTGAATTAGACACAAACTATGGCTACACCTTC. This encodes CASSELDTNYGYTF.

Here the CDR3 DNA reads TGTGCCAGCAGCTTGCTGACGGGCGGACTGGAGACCCAGTACTTC. The encoded protein is CASSLLTGGLETQYF. The chain combines TRBV7-6 with TRBJ2-5; weak D call: TRBD2 (5 bases). The CDR3 extends over 15 amino acids. Germline loops: CDR1 SGHVS, CDR2 FNYEAQ. V lost 3 bases and J 5 bases, leaving 16 bases between the germline ends.

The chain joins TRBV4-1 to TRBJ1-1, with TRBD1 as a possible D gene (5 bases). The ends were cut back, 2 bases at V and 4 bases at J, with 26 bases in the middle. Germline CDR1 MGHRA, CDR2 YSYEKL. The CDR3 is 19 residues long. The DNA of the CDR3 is TGCGCCAGCAGCCAAATAGGGCTTAGGGTGTCGACAAGGGGCACTGAAGCTTTCTTT. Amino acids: CASSQIGLRVSTRGTEAFF.

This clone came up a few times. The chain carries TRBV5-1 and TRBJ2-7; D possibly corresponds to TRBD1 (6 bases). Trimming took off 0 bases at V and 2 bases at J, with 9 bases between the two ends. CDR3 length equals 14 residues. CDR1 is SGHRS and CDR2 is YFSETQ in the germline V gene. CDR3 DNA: TGCGCCAGCAGCTTGGCCGAGGGGGCCTACGAGCAGTACTTC. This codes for CASSLAEGAYEQYF.

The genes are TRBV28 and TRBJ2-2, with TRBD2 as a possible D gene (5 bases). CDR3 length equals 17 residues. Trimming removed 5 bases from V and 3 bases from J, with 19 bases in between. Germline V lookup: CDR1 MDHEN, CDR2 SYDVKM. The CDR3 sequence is CASSTGLTSEDTGELFF. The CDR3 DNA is TGTGCCAGCAGTACCGGACTCACAAGCGAGGACACCGGGGAGCTGTTTTTT.

The CDR3 here is CASSLVATAYNEQFF. Here the CDR3 DNA reads TGTGCCAGCAGCTTGGTAGCGACGGCCTACAATGAGCAGTTCTTC. The genes are TRBV5-5 and TRBJ2-1; D possibly corresponds to TRBD2 (5 bases). The CDR3 totals 15 residues. CDR1 SGHKS and CDR2 YYEKEE come from the germline V gene (reference sequence). Between the trimmed V and J ends, which lost 0 bases and 2 bases, there was a span of 9 bases.

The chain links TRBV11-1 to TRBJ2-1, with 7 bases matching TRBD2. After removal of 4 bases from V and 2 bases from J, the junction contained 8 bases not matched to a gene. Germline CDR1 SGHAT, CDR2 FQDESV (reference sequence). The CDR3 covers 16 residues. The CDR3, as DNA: TGTGCCAGCAGCTCCCCGGGGGGACTAACCTACAATGAGCAGTTCTTC. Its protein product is CASSSPGGLTYNEQFF.

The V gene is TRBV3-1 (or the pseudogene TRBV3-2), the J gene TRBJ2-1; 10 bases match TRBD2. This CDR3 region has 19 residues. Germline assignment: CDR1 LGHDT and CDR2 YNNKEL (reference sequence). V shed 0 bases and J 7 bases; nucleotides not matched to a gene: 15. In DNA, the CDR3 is TGTGCCAGCAGCCAAGACGGTTTTTTCCTCACTAGCGGGAAAAATGAGCAGTTCTTC. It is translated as CASSQDGFFLTSGKNEQFF.

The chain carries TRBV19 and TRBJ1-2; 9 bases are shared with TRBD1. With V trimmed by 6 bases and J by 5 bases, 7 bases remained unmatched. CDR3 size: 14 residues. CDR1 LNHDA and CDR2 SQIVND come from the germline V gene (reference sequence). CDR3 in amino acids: CASRPTGGEYGYTF. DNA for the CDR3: TGTGCCAGTAGACCTACAGGGGGCGAGTATGGCTACACCTTC.

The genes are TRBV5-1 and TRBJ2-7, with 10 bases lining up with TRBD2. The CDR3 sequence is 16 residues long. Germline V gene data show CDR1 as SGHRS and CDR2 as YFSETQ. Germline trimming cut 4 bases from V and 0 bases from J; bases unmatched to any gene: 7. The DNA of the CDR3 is TGCGCCAGCAGCCGGACTAGCGGCCCCCGCTCCTACGAGCAGTACTTC. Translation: CASSRTSGPRSYEQYF.

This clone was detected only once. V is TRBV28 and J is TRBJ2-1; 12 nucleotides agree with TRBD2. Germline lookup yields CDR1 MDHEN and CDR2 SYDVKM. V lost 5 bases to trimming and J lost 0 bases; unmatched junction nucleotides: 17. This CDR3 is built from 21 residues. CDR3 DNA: TGTGCCAGCAGTGGATGGACTAGCGGGATAACGCTAGCTAGCTCCTACAATGAGCAGTTCTTC. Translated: CASSGWTSGITLASSYNEQFF.

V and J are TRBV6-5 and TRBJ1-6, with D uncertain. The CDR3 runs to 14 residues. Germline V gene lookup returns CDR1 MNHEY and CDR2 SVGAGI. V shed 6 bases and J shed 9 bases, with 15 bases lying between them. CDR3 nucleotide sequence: TGTGCCAGCAGCACCGCCGAGGCTATTTCACCCCTCCACTTT. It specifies CASSTAEAISPLHF.

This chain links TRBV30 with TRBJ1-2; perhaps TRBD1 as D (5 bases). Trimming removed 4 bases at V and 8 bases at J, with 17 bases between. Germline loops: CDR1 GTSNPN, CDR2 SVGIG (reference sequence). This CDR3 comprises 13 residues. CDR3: CAWKPAGLDGYTF. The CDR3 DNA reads TGTGCCTGGAAGCCGGCAGGGTTGGACGGCTACACCTTC. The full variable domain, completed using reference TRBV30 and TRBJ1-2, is SQTIHQWPATLVQPVGSPLSLECTVEGTSNPNLYWYRQAAGRGLQLLFYSVGIGQISSEVPQNLSASRPQDRQFILSSKKLLLSDSGFYLCAWKPAGLDGYTFGSGTRLTVV.

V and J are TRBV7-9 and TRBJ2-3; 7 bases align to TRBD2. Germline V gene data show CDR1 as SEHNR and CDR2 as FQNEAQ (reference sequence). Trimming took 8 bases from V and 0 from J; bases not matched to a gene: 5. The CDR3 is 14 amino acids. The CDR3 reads CASSDSGSTDTQYF. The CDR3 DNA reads TGTGCCAGCTCGGATAGCGGGAGCACAGATACGCAGTATTTT.

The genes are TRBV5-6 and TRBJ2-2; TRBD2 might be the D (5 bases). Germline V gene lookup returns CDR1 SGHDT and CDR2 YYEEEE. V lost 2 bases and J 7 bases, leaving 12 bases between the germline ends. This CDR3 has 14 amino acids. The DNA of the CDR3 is TGTGCCAGCAGCTTCAGGAGGCTAAGCGGGGAGCTGTTTTTT. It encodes CASSFRRLSGELFF.

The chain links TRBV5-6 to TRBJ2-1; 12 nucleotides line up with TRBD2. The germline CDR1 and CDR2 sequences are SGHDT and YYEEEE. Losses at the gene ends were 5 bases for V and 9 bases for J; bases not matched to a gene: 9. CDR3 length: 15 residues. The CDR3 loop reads CASRRLAGERSEQFF. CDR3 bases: TGTGCCAGCAGACGACTAGCGGGAGAGAGGAGTGAGCAGTTCTTC.